The T cell receptor (beta chain) under discussion was sequenced for a study of blood T cell repertoires in COVID-19. The table lists this clone with many counts. Data came from immunoSEQ multiplex PCR; TCRdb stores just in-frame clones and leaves some out. The sample yields 130,000 or so clones, approximately 87% seen once. Specimen: peripheral blood. The clonotype originates from a man aged 65 to 79 with active COVID-19.

The CDR3 bases are TGTGCCAGCGAGAGGGGGAACTATGGCTACACCTTC. Its protein product is CASERGNYGYTF. The chain combines TRBV2 with TRBJ1-2, with D possibly TRBD1 on 6 matching bases. The germline V gene has CDR1 SNHLY and CDR2 FYNNEI. This CDR3 comprises 12 residues. Trimming shortened V by 8 bases and J by 2 bases, and 9 bases separated the two germline ends.